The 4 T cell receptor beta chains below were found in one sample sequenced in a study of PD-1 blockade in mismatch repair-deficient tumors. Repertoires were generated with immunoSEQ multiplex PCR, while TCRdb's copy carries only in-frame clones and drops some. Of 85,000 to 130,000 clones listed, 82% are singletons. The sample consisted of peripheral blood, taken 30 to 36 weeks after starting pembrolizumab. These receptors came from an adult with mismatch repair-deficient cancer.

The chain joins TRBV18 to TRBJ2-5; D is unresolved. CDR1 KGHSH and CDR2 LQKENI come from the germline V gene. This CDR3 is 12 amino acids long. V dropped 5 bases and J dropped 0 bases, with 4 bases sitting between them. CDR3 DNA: TGTGCCAGCTCAGGGGACCAAGAGACCCAGTACTTC. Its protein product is CASSGDQETQYF.

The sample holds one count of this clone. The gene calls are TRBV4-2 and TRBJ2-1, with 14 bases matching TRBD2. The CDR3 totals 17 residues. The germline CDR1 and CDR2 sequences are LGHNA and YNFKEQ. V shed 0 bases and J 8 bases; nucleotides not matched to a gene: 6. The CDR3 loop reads CASSQDPGLAGVDEQFF. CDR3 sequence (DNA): TGTGCCAGCAGCCAAGACCCGGGACTAGCGGGAGTGGATGAGCAGTTCTTC.

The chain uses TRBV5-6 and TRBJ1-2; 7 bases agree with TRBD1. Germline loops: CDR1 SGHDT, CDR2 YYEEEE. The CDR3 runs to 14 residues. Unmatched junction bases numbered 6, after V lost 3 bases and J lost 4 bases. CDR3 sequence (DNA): TGTGCCAGCAGCTCGGGACAGCTATCCTATGGCTACACCTTC. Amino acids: CASSSGQLSYGYTF.

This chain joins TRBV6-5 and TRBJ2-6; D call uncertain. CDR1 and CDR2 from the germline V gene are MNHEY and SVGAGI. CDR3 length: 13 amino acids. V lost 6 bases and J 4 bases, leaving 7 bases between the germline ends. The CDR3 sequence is CASSPTGANVLTF. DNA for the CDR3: TGTGCCAGCAGCCCCACCGGGGCCAACGTCCTGACTTTC.